This T cell receptor (beta chain) was documented in a study of cytotoxic CD8 clonotypes in ibrutinib-treated CLL. Study-wide context: Median treatment time before response sampling was approximately twelve months, range 6 to 36.

Study-wide results and caveats: Starting clonality was above that of age-matched healthy donors and tracked circulating CD8+ T-cell counts. Once treatment began, public clonotypes, which were uncommon, contracted or stayed stable.

The CDR3 length is 15 residues. Between the trimmed V and J ends, which lost 7 bases and 2 bases, there was a span of 17 bases. From germline, CDR1 is MNHNS and CDR2 SASEGT. Comments on this clone: Its antigen is not identified.

Depths of 1 in 200,000 to 1 in 1 million T cells were the sequencing target. Measured with immunoSEQ multiplex PCR; TCRdb has only the in-frame clones, and not every one. Of roughly 220,000 clones in the sample, 60% to 80% were seen once. This material consisted of PBMCs, taken after 12 months of ibrutinib treatment. This sequence was found in a human donor with chronic lymphocytic leukemia. The rearrangement joins TRBV6-1 to TRBJ1-1; D possibly corresponds to TRBD1 (6 bases). This CDR3 reads CASNIQGGGNTEAFF. The CDR3 DNA is TGTGCCAGCAACATACAGGGAGGGGGTAACACTGAAGCTTTCTTT.